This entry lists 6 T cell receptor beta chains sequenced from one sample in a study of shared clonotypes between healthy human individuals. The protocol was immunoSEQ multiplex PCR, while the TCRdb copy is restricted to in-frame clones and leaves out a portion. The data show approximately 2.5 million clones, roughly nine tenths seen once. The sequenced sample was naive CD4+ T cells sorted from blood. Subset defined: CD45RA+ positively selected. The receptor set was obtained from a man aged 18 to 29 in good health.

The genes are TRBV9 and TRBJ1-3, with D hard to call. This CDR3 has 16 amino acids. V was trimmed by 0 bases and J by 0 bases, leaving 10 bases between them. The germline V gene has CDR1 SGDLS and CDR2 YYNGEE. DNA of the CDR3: TGTGCCAGCAGCGTAGACAGTGTGGGCTCTGGAAACACCATATATTTT. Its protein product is CASSVDSVGSGNTIYF.

CDR3 sequence (DNA): TGTGCCAGCAGCAAAGCCCCGCTGGGCACTGAAGCTTTCTTT. Protein product: CASSKAPLGTEAFF. The chain carries TRBV21-1 and TRBJ1-1. TRBV21-1 has pseudogene status. The CDR3 runs 14 residues.

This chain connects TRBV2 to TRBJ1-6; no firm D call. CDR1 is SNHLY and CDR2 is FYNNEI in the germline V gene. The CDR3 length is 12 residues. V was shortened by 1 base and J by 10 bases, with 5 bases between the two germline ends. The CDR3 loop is CASSEGWSPLHF. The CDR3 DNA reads TGTGCCAGCAGTGAAGGTTGGTCACCCCTCCACTTT.

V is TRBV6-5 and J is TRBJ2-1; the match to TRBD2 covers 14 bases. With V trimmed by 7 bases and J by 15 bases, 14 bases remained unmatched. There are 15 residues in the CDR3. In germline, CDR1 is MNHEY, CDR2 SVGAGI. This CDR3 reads CASTPTGLAGGPMFF. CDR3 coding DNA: TGTGCCAGCACCCCTACCGGACTAGCGGGAGGCCCGATGTTCTTC.

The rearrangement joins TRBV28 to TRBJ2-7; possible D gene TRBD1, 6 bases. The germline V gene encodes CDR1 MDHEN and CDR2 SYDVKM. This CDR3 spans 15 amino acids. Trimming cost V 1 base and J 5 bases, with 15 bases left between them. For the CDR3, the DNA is TGTGCCAGCAGTTTATCCTGGACAGCTGGGGACGAGCAGTACTTC. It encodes CASSLSWTAGDEQYF.

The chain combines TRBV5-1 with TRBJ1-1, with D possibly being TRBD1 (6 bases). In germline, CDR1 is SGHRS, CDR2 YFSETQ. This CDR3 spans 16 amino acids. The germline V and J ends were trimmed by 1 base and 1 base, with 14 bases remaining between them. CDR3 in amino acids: CASSLTQRGENTEAFF. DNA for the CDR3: TGCGCCAGCAGCTTGACCCAGAGGGGGGAGAACACTGAAGCTTTCTTT.